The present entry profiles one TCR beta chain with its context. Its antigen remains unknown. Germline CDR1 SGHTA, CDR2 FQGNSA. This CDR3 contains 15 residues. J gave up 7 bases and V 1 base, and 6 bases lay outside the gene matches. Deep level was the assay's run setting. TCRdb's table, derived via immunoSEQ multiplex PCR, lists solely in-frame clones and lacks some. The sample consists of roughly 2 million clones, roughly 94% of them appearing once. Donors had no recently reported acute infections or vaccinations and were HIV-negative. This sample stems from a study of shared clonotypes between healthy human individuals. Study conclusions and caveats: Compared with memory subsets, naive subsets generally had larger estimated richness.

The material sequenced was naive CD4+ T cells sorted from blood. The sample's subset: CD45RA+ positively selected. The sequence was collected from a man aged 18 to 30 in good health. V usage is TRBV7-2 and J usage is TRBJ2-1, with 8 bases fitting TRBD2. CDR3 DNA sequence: TGTGCCAGCAGCTTAGTTTCTAGCGGGTTGAATGAGCAGTTCTTC. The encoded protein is CASSLVSSGLNEQFF. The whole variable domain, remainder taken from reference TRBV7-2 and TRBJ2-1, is GAGVSQSPSNKVTEKGKDVELRCDPISGHTALYWYRQSLGQGLEFLIYFQGNSAPDKSGLPSDRFSAERTGGSVSTLTIQRTQQEDSAVYLCASSLVSSGLNEQFFGPGTRLTVL.